This T cell receptor (beta chain) was obtained from a study of T cell repertoires in cytomegalovirus infection. At the level of the study: Shared public TCR beta signatures pointed to both CMV infection and a matching HLA type.

This clonotype has at least ten counts. TCRdb fed the reads into MiXCR, producing one record per CDR3 protein. The repertoire holds 300,000 or so distinct CDR3 sequences, with roughly 26% as singletons. This CDR3 region has 13 residues. Germline loops: CDR1 SGHVS, CDR2 FQNEAQ. V was trimmed by 3 bases and J by 2 bases, leaving 6 bases between them. This chain links TRBV7-8 with TRBJ2-3; D unresolved. The sample taken for sequencing was PBMCs. This TCR was sampled from a human donor in good health (CMV status not recorded). Some clones in this sample may be carry-over from other donors' samples. CDR3 protein: CASSLGLTDTQYF. In DNA form, the CDR3 reads TGTGCCAGCAGCTTGGGTCTCACAGATACGCAGTATTTT.